These T cell receptor beta chains were read from a single sample in a study of OX40 agonist ivuxolimab in advanced cancers. Sequencing was performed with immunoSEQ multiplex PCR; in TCRdb, only in-frame clones are kept and a portion is missing. This repertoire shows 100,000 or so clones, around nine tenths found once; its top ten account for about 0.33%. The starting material was CD4+ or CD8+ T cells sorted from blood, obtained in a trial of the OX40 agonist ivuxolimab. These receptors all come from an adult with an advanced solid tumor such as melanoma, head and neck, liver or kidney cancer. Both conserved end residues are part of each CDR3. A D gene is named only where the DNA matches it firmly. A row's size may be missing; if present it is once, few, many or a size class.

D gene	CDR3 length	J gene	V gene	clone size	CDR3 protein	CDR3 DNA
NA	16	TRBJ2-2	TRBV5-1	NA	CASSFALTLSTGELFF	TGCGCCAGCAGCTTTGCCCTAACGTTGTCCACCGGGGAGCTGTTTTTT
NA	14	TRBJ2-5	TRBV6-1	NA	CASSDMWSQETQYF	TGTGCCAGCAGTGACATGTGGTCCCAAGAGACCCAGTACTTC
TRBD1	17	TRBJ1-4	TRBV27	once	CASSLYPPRQGDEKLFF	TGTGCCAGCAGTTTATATCCCCCACGACAGGGGGACGAAAAACTGTTTTTT
NA	12	TRBJ1-1	TRBV29-1	NA	CSVVRGNTEAFF	TGCAGCGTGGTCAGGGGGAACACTGAAGCTTTCTTT
NA	12	TRBJ2-3	TRBV6-4	NA	CASMVTEDTQYF	TGTGCCAGCATGGTCACTGAAGATACGCAGTATTTT
NA	12	TRBJ2-2	TRBV18	NA	CASSPGTGELFF	TGTGCCAGCTCACCGGGGACCGGGGAGCTGTTTTTT
NA	13	TRBJ1-4	TRBV7-6	NA	CASTGSTNEKLFF	TGTGCCTCAACAGGGTCCACTAATGAAAAACTGTTTTTT
NA	13	TRBJ1-4	TRBV30	NA	CAWSVSGAEKLFF	TGTGCCTGGAGTGTTTCAGGGGCTGAAAAACTGTTTTTT
TRBD2	15	TRBJ2-7	TRBV5-6	NA	CASSSPGLAAYEQYF	TGTGCCAGCAGCTCCCCGGGACTAGCGGCCTACGAGCAGTACTTC
NA	17	TRBJ1-5	TRBV2	NA	CASSGNGESYSNQPQHF	TGTGCCAGCAGTGGTAACGGAGAGAGTTATAGCAATCAGCCCCAGCATTTT
NA	15	TRBJ1-2	TRBV4-2	NA	CASTREGRAGYGYTF	TGTGCCAGCACCAGGGAGGGGAGGGCTGGCTATGGCTACACCTTC
TRBD1	13	TRBJ1-5	TRBV7-9	few	CASSPIQGQPQHF	TGTGCCAGCAGTCCAATACAGGGGCAGCCCCAGCATTTT
NA	14	TRBJ2-5	TRBV27	NA	CASSPIGPGETQYF	TGTGCCAGCTCCCCCATTGGGCCTGGGGAGACCCAGTACTTC
NA	15	TRBJ1-6	TRBV9	NA	CASSPLSSYNSPLHF	TGTGCCAGCAGCCCCCTGAGCTCCTATAATTCACCCCTCCACTTT
NA	14	TRBJ1-1	TRBV6-1	NA	CASSASTQGTEAFF	TGTGCCAGCAGTGCGTCAACCCAGGGCACTGAAGCTTTCTTT
NA	15	TRBJ2-7	TRBV5-4	NA	CASSLGTGFTYEQYF	TGTGCCAGCAGCTTGGGCACAGGGTTTACCTACGAGCAGTACTTC